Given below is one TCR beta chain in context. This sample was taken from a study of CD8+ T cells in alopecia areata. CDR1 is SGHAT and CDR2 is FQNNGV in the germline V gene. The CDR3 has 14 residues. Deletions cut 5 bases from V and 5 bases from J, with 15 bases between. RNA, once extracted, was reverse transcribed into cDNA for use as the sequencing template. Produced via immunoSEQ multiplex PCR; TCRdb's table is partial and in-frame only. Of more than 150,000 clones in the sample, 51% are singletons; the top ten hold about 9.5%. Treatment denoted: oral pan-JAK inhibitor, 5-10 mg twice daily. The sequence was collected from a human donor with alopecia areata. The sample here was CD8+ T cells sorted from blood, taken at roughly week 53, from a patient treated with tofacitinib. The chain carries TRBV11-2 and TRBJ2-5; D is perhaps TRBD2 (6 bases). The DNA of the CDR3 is TGTGCCAGCAGCATAGCGGACGGAGGGGAGACCCAGTACTTC. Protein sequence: CASSIADGGETQYF.